Listed below are T cell receptor beta chains from one sample, sequenced in a study of cytomegalovirus exposure and HLA in healthy donors. Here immunoSEQ multiplex PCR was the method, and the copy in TCRdb shows in-frame clones only, minus some. This specimen shows some 120,000 clones; the ten leading clones hold 2%. The sequencing sample was made of PBMCs. These receptors originate from a woman aged 60-70 years in good health and CMV-seronegative. Both conserved end residues are part of each CDR3. Fields, in order: D gene, J gene, V gene, CDR3 protein, CDR3 DNA. The D gene is left open where the match is weak.

TRBD1,TRBJ2-7,TRBV29-1,CSVEGPGTGPYEQYF,TGCAGCGTTGAAGGACCCGGGACAGGGCCCTACGAGCAGTACTTC
-,TRBJ2-2,TRBV11-3,CASTAGGTGELFF,TGTGCCAGCACGGCGGGTGGTACCGGGGAGCTGTTTTTT
-,TRBJ2-2,TRBV27,CASSFFRNTGELFF,TGTGCCAGCAGTTTCTTTCGGAACACCGGGGAGCTGTTTTTT
TRBD2,TRBJ2-1,TRBV19,CASSDPGLAPNEQFF,TGTGCCAGTAGTGACCCGGGACTAGCCCCTAATGAGCAGTTCTTC
TRBD2,TRBJ2-3,TRBV27,CASSLFAGVTDTQYF,TGTGCCAGCAGTTTATTTGCGGGAGTCACAGATACGCAGTATTTT
-,TRBJ2-7,TRBV19,CASSTYDRPSYEQYF,TGTGCCAGTAGTACTTATGACAGGCCCTCCTACGAGCAGTACTTC
-,TRBJ2-1,TRBV10-1,CASSPGSTNEQFF,TGCGCCAGCAGCCCCGGGTCTACGAATGAGCAGTTCTTC
-,TRBJ1-4,TRBV9,CASSVGSNEKLFF,TGTGCCAGCAGCGTAGGTTCAAATGAAAAACTGTTTTTT
TRBD1,TRBJ2-5,TRBV6-6,CASRTPGQGGTQYF,TGTGCCAGCCGAACTCCGGGACAGGGTGGGACCCAGTACTTC
TRBD1,TRBJ2-2,TRBV7-3,CASSPSTGSHTGELFF,TGTGCCAGCAGCCCGTCGACAGGGAGTCACACCGGGGAGCTGTTTTTT
TRBD2,TRBJ2-2,TRBV5-8,CASSLSLQAGGTGELFF,TGTGCCAGCAGCTTGAGTCTGCAAGCGGGGGGAACCGGGGAGCTGTTTTTT
-,TRBJ1-6,TRBV27,CASSLQGPNSPLHF,TGTGCCAGCAGTTTGCAGGGGCCTAATTCACCCCTCCACTTT
-,TRBJ1-5,TRBV6-1,CASSQNQPQHF,TGTGCCAGCAGTCAAAATCAGCCCCAGCATTTT
TRBD1,TRBJ1-2,TRBV5-1,CASSLGSTGEAGYTF,TGCGCCAGCAGCTTGGGGTCTACAGGGGAGGCTGGCTACACCTTC
-,TRBJ1-1,TRBV28,CASSSPTGGGTEAFF,TGTGCCAGCAGTTCGCCGACAGGCGGGGGGACTGAAGCTTTCTTT